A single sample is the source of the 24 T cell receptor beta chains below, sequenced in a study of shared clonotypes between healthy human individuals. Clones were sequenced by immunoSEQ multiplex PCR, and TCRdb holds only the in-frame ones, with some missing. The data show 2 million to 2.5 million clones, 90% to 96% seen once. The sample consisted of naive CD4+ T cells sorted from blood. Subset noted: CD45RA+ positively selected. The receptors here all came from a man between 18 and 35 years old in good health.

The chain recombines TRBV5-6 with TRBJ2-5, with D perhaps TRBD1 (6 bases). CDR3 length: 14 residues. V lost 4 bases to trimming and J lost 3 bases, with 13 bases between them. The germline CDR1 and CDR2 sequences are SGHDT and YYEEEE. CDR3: CASSLGALKETQYF. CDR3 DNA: TGTGCCAGCAGCCTGGGGGCGCTTAAAGAGACCCAGTACTTC.

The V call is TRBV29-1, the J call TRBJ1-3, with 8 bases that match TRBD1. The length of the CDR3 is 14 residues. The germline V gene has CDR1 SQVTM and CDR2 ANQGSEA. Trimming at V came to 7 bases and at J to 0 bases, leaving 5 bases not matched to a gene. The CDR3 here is CSAGQGSSGNTIYF. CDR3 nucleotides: TGCAGCGCCGGACAGGGCTCCTCTGGAAACACCATATATTTT.

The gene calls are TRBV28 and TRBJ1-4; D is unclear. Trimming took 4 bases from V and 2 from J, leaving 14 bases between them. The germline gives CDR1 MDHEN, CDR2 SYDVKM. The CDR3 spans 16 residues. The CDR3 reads CASSSPAGITNEKLFF. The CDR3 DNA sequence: TGTGCCAGCAGTTCCCCCGCGGGGATCACTAATGAAAAACTGTTTTTT.

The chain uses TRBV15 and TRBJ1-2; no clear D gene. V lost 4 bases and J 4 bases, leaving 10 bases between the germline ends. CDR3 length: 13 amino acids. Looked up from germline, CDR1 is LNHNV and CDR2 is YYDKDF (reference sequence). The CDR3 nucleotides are TGTGCCACCAGCAAGGAGGATCCCTATGGCTACACCTTC. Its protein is CATSKEDPYGYTF.

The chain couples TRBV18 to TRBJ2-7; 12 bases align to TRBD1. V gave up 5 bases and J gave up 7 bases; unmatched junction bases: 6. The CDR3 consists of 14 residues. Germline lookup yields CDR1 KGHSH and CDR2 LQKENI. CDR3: CASSSGQGAGEQYF. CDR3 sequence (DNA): TGTGCCAGCTCATCGGGACAGGGGGCTGGAGAGCAGTACTTC.

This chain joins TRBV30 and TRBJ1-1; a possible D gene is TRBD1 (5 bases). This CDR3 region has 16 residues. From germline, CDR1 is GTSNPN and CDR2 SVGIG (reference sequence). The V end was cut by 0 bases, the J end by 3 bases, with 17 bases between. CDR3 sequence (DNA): TGTGCCTGGAGTGTATTTAGTGACAGCAGACACACTGAAGCTTTCTTT. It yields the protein CAWSVFSDSRHTEAFF.

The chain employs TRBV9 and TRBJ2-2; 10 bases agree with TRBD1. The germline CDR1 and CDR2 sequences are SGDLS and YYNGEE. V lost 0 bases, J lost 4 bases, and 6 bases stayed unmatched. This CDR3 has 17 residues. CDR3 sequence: CASSVAGTGDVTGELFF. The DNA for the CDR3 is TGTGCCAGCAGCGTAGCTGGGACAGGGGATGTCACCGGGGAGCTGTTTTTT.

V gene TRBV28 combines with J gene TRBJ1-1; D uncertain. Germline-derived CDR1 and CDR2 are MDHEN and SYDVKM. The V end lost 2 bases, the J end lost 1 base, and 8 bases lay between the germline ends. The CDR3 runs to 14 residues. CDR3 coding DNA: TGTGCCAGCAGTTTAAACGGGCAGAACACTGAAGCTTTCTTT. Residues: CASSLNGQNTEAFF.

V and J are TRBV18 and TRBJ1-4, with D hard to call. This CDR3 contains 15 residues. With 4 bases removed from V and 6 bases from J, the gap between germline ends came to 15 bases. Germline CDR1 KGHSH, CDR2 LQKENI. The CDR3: CASSRLSSADEKLFF. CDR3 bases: TGTGCCAGCTCACGATTGAGCAGTGCGGATGAAAAACTGTTTTTT.

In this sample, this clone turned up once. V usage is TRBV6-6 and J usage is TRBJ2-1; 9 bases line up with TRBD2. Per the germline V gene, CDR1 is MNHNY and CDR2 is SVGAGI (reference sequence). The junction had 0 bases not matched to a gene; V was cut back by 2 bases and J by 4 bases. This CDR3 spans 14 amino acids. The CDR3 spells CASSYAGGYNEQFF. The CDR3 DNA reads TGTGCCAGCAGTTACGCGGGAGGGTACAATGAGCAGTTCTTC.

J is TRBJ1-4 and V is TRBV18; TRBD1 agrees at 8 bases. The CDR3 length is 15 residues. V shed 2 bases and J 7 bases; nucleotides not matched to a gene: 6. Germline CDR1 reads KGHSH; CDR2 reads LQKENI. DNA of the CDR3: TGTGCCAGCTCACCAGCCGGGACAGGCAGTGAAAAACTGTTTTTT. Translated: CASSPAGTGSEKLFF.

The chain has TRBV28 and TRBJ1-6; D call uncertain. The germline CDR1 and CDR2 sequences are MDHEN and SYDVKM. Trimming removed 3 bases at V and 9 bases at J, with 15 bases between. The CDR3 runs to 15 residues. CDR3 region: CASSFLPPSISPLHF. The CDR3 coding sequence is TGTGCCAGCAGTTTTCTCCCGCCATCTATTTCACCCCTCCACTTT.

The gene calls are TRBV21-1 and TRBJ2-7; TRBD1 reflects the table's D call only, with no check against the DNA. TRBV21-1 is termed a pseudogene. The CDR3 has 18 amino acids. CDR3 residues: CASSKAKPAPNSSYEQYF. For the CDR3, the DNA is TGTGCCAGCAGCAAGGCTAAACCGGCCCCAAACAGCTCCTACGAGCAGTACTTC.

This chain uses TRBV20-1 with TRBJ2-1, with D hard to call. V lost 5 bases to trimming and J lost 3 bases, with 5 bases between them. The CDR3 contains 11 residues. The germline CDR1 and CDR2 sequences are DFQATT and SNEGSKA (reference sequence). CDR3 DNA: TGCAGTGCTTTGCGCTACAATGAGCAGTTCTTC. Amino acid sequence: CSALRYNEQFF.

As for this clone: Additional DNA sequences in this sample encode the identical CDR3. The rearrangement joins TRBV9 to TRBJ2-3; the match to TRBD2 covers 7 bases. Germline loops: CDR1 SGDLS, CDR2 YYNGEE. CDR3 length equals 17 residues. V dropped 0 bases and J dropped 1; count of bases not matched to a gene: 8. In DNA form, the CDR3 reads TGTGCCAGCAGCGTAGCTACGGGGGGAGGACGCACAGATACGCAGTATTTT. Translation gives CASSVATGGGRTDTQYF.

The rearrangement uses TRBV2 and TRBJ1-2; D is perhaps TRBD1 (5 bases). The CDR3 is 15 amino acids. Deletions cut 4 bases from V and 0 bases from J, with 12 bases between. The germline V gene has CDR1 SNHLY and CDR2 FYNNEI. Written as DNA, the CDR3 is TGTGCCAGCAGTGTAAAACAGGCCGCTAACTATGGCTACACCTTC. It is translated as CASSVKQAANYGYTF.

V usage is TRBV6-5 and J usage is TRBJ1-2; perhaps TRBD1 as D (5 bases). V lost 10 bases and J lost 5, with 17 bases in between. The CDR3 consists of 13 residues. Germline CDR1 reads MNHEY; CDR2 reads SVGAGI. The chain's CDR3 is CATHPGPSYGYTF. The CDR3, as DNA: TGTGCCACACACCCGGGACCAAGTTATGGCTACACCTTC.

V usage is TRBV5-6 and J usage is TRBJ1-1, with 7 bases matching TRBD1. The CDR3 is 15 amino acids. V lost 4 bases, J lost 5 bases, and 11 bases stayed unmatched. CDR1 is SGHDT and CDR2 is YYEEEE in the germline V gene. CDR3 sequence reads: CASSPRMTGRTEAFF. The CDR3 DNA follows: TGTGCCAGCAGCCCGAGAATGACAGGGAGAACTGAAGCTTTCTTT.

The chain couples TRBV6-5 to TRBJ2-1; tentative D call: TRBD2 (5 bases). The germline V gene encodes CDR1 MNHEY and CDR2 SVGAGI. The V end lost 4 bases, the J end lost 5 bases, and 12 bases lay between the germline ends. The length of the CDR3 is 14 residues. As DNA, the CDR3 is TGTGCCAGCAGTTTGGACGGGATGAACAATGAGCAGTTCTTC. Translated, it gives CASSLDGMNNEQFF.

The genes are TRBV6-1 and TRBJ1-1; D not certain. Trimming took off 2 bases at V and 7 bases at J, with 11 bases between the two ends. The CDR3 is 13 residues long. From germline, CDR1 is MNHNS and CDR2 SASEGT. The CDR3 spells CASSEQAILEAFF. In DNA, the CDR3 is TGTGCCAGCAGTGAACAGGCTATCCTTGAAGCTTTCTTT.

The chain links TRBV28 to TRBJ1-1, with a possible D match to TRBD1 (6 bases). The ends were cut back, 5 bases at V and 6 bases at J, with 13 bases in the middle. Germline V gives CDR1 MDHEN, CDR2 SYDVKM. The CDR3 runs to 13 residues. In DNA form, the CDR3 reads TGTGCCAGCAGTCGACAGGTTGCAGCTGAAGCTTTCTTT. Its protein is CASSRQVAAEAFF.

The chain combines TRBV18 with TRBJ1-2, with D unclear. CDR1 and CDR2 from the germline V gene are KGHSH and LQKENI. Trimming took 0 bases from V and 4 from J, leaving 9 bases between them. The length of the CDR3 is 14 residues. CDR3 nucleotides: TGTGCCAGCTCACCACCGTCCAGGATCTATGGCTACACCTTC. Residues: CASSPPSRIYGYTF.

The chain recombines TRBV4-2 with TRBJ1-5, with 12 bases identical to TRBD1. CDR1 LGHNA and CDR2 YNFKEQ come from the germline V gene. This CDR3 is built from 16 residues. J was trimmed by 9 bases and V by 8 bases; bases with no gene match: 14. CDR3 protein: CASPPSGTGGGGPQHF. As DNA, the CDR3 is TGTGCCAGCCCCCCTTCCGGGACAGGGGGCGGCGGGCCCCAGCATTTT.

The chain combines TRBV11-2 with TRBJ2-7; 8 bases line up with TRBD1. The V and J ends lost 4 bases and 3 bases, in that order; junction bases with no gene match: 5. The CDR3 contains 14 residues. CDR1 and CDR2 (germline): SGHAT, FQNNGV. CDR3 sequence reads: CASSSQGVGYEQYF. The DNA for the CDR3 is TGTGCCAGCAGCTCACAGGGGGTGGGCTACGAGCAGTACTTC.